Below, 19 T cell receptor beta chains from the same sample are listed, as sequenced in a study of CD8 T cells in Susac syndrome. Reverse transcription of about 0.5 to 1 ug RNA used random hexamers. MiXCR, applied by TCRdb to the immunoSEQ multiplex PCR reads, yields one record per CDR3 protein. The data contain a few hundred thousand distinct CDR3 sequences, about 91% of them singletons. Material for sequencing was CD8+ T cells from PBMCs. The receptors were sampled from a human donor with multiple sclerosis.

This clonotype was recorded once. This chain joins TRBV5-1 and TRBJ2-5; TRBD1 matches 7 bases. V was clipped by 1 base and J by 2 bases; unmatched bases: 8. This CDR3 contains 16 residues. The germline V gene has CDR1 SGHRS and CDR2 YFSETQ. CDR3 nucleotide sequence: TGCGCCAGCAGCTTGTTCCCTGGACAGGATCAAGAGACCCAGTACTTC. As protein: CASSLFPGQDQETQYF.

This chain links TRBV5-6 with TRBJ2-3, with TRBD1 as a possible D gene (6 bases). Per germline, CDR1 SGHDT and CDR2 YYEEEE. The length of the CDR3 is 15 residues. Trimming pared 4 bases from V and 0 bases from J, leaving 12 bases between. DNA of the CDR3: TGTGCCAGCAGCCACGGGACATCCAGCACAGATACGCAGTATTTT. This codes for CASSHGTSSTDTQYF.

The rearrangement joins TRBV13 to TRBJ2-5, with 7 nucleotides matching TRBD2. The CDR3 is 14 amino acids. CDR1 is PRHDT, CDR2 FYEKMQ, per germline (reference sequence). The ends lost 5 bases at V and 5 bases at J; junction bases unmatched: 8. The CDR3 is CASSPAVGGETQYF. The CDR3, as DNA: TGTGCCAGCAGCCCGGCGGTGGGGGGGGAGACCCAGTACTTC.

V usage is TRBV5-6 and J usage is TRBJ1-2, with D uncertain. This CDR3 contains 14 residues. Germline CDR1 SGHDT, CDR2 YYEEEE. The germline V and J ends were trimmed by 0 bases and 1 base, with 7 bases remaining between them. The CDR3 coding sequence is TGTGCCAGCAGCTTGGTCAGCGATAACTATGGCTACACCTTC. This translates into CASSLVSDNYGYTF.

The chain is built from TRBV27 and TRBJ2-1; D uncertain. V lost 2 bases and J 5 bases, leaving 19 bases between the germline ends. Germline V gene lookup returns CDR1 MNHEY and CDR2 SMNVEV (reference sequence). This CDR3 has 17 residues. Written as DNA, the CDR3 is TGTGCCAGCAGTTTAGTAGGGATCGCAGGCGCACACAATGAGCAGTTCTTC. Protein: CASSLVGIAGAHNEQFF.

The V gene is TRBV7-8, the J gene TRBJ2-5; 10 nucleotides line up with TRBD2. Unmatched junction bases numbered 8, after V lost 1 base and J lost 0 bases. This CDR3 is built from 18 residues. Per germline, CDR1 SGHVS and CDR2 FQNEAQ. The CDR3 region is CASSLGLAGIGYQETQYF. In DNA form, the CDR3 reads TGTGCCAGCAGCTTAGGACTAGCGGGCATCGGGTACCAAGAGACCCAGTACTTC.

The V call is TRBV14, the J call TRBJ2-7; a weak D match, TRBD1 (6 bases). Looked up from germline, CDR1 is SGHDN and CDR2 is FVKESK. Between the trimmed V and J ends, which lost 5 bases and 3 bases, there was a span of 23 bases. The CDR3 loop spans 17 amino acids. CDR3 sequence (DNA): TGTGCCAGCAGCGGAACCACAGGGTGGCAGGGCTACTACGAGCAGTACTTC. Translated: CASSGTTGWQGYYEQYF.

The chain links TRBV5-1 to TRBJ2-6, with D unresolved. Germline V CDR1 and CDR2: SGHRS, YFSETQ. The CDR3 has 19 amino acids. Trimming pared 4 bases from V and 2 bases from J, leaving 22 bases between. The CDR3 DNA is TGCGCCAGCAGCCCCGGGCTGCAGAATTTTCGAACTGGGGCCAACGTCCTGACTTTC. It translates to CASSPGLQNFRTGANVLTF.

The rearrangement links TRBV7-9 to TRBJ2-2, with 7 bases lining up with TRBD2. V lost 4 bases, J lost 5 bases, and 7 bases stayed unmatched. Germline loops: CDR1 SEHNR, CDR2 FQNEAQ (reference sequence). This CDR3 is 15 amino acids long. The CDR3 reads CASSSPGGWTGELFF. The CDR3 bases are TGTGCCAGCAGCTCCCCCGGGGGGTGGACCGGGGAGCTGTTTTTT.

The rearrangement uses TRBV5-5 and TRBJ2-3, with D perhaps TRBD2 (6 bases). The CDR3 contains 14 residues. Looked up from germline, CDR1 is SGHKS and CDR2 is YYEKEE (reference sequence). The V and J ends lost 4 bases and 2 bases respectively, with 11 bases between them. CDR3: CASSHGTFTDTQYF. The CDR3 DNA reads TGTGCCAGCAGCCACGGGACTTTCACAGATACGCAGTATTTT.

This chain uses TRBV7-9 with TRBJ2-2; TRBD1 aligns across 7 bases. The length of the CDR3 is 15 residues. V shed 2 bases, J shed 1 base, and the junction held 1 base outside the gene matches. Germline assignment: CDR1 SEHNR and CDR2 FQNEAQ (reference sequence). In DNA, the CDR3 is TGTGCCAGCAGCTTAAGGGACAGGAACACCGGGGAGCTGTTTTTT. Amino acid sequence: CASSLRDRNTGELFF.

V is TRBV27 and J is TRBJ2-7; D might be TRBD1 or TRBD2, each matching 6 bases. The germline gives CDR1 MNHEY, CDR2 SMNVEV (reference sequence). V lost 5 bases and J 0 bases, leaving 17 bases between the germline ends. The CDR3 spans 16 residues. The CDR3 DNA is TGTGCCAGCAGTCCCTCGAGGGGGGCCCGCTCCTACGAGCAGTACTTC. Residues: CASSPSRGARSYEQYF.

For this clonotype: At one end, the junction sequence differs from germline, possibly due to a read error. This chain uses TRBV5-4 with TRBJ2-6; weak D call: TRBD1 (5 bases). The CDR3 is 16 amino acids. Germline V CDR1 and CDR2: SGHNT, YYREEE (reference sequence). CDR3 amino acids: CASSTGHHSGANVLTF. CDR3 nucleotides: TGTGCCAGCAGCACCGGACACCACTCTGGGGCCAATGTCCTGACTTTC.

Regarding this clonotype: A read error may produce the germline difference seen at one junction end. The chain carries TRBV7-7 and TRBJ2-1; 14 bases align to TRBD2. The CDR3 totals 15 residues. Germline V lookup: CDR1 SSHAT, CDR2 FNYEAQ (reference sequence). CDR3 sequence reads: CASSSGTSGSWEQFF. CDR3 bases: TGTGCTAGCAGCTCCGGGACTAGCGGGAGCTGGGAGCAGTTCTTC.

The rearrangement joins TRBV7-9 to TRBJ2-7, with TRBD1 matching 9 bases. The CDR3 consists of 15 residues. V lost 0 bases, J lost 6 bases, and 6 bases stayed unmatched. Germline CDR1 is SEHNR and CDR2 is FQNEAQ (reference sequence). CDR3 protein: CASSLAPGQGGEQYF. As DNA, the CDR3 is TGTGCCAGCAGCTTAGCACCGGGACAGGGTGGCGAGCAGTACTTC. The full variable domain, with the rest looked up from reference TRBV7-9 and TRBJ2-7, is DTGVSQNPRHKITKRGQNVTFRCDPISEHNRLYWYRQTLGQGPEFLTYFQNEAQLEKSRLLSDRFSAERPKGSFSTLEIQRTEQGDSAMYLCASSLAPGQGGEQYFGPGTRLTVT.

This chain links TRBV9 with TRBJ1-1; D gene unclear. CDR1 is SGDLS, CDR2 YYNGEE, per germline. V shed 0 bases and J shed 3 bases, with 9 bases lying between them. The length of the CDR3 is 14 residues. DNA of the CDR3: TGTGCCAGCAGCGTAGCGGGTATTGACACTGAAGCTTTCTTT. Translated, it gives CASSVAGIDTEAFF.

The gene calls are TRBV9 and TRBJ2-5, with 7 bases lining up with TRBD2. Germline V gene sequence: CDR1 SGDLS, CDR2 YYNGEE. The CDR3 contains 14 residues. The J segment lost 10 bases and the V segment lost 0 bases, leaving 9 bases of the junction unmatched. The CDR3 loop is CASSVVSGGSDQYF. DNA of the CDR3: TGTGCCAGCAGCGTAGTTTCTGGCGGGAGCGACCAGTACTTC.

The chain has TRBV19 and TRBJ1-5, with 7 bases aligning to TRBD1. This CDR3 spans 13 amino acids. Losses at the gene ends were 4 bases for V and 5 bases for J; bases not matched to a gene: 2. Germline V gene sequence: CDR1 LNHDA, CDR2 SQIVND (reference sequence). This chain's CDR3 is CASSTTGDQPQHF. The CDR3 DNA reads as TGTGCCAGTAGTACAACAGGGGATCAGCCCCAGCATTTT. The full variable domain, with the rest looked up from reference TRBV19 and TRBJ1-5, is DGGITQSPKYLFRKEGQNVTLSCEQNLNHDAMYWYRQDPGQGLRLIYYSQIVNDFQKGDIAEGYSVSREKKESFPLTVTSAQKNPTAFYLCASSTTGDQPQHFGDGTRLSIL.

V is TRBV7-6 and J is TRBJ2-1; 10 nucleotides line up with TRBD1. The CDR3 totals 17 residues. Looked up from germline, CDR1 is SGHVS and CDR2 is FNYEAQ. V was clipped by 2 bases and J by 7 bases; unmatched bases: 11. The CDR3, as DNA: TGTGCCAGCAGCTTAAGGTTGAGTGACAGGGGGCTTAATGAGCAGTTCTTC. Its translation is CASSLRLSDRGLNEQFF.